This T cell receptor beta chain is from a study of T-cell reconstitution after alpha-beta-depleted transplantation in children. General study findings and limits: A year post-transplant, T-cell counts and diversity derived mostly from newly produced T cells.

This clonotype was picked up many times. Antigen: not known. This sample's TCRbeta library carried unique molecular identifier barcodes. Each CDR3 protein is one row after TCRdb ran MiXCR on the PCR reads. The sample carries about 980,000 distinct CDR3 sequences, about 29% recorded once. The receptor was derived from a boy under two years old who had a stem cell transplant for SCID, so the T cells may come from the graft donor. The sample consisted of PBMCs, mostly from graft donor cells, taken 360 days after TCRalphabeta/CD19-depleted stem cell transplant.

The CDR3 DNA reads TGCAGCGTTGGGACAGGGGCCTACGAGCAGTACTTC. It translates to CSVGTGAYEQYF. The chain is built from TRBV29-1 and TRBJ2-7, with 9 positions matching TRBD1. The germline CDR1 and CDR2 sequences are SQVTM and ANQGSEA. The ends lost 4 bases at V and 2 bases at J; junction bases unmatched: 0. CDR3 length equals 12 residues.